These 30 T cell receptor beta chains were all obtained from the same sample, sequenced in a study of T cell repertoires in cytomegalovirus infection. TCRdb redid the calling of the reads with MiXCR, one entry per CDR3 protein. This sample has under 300,000 distinct CDR3 sequences, with 15% to 20% found just once. The source material was CD8+ T cells from PBMCs. The receptors stem from a human donor in good health (CMV status not recorded). Some clones in this sample may be carry-over from other donors' samples.

This clonotype has just a few counts. The chain has TRBV20-1 and TRBJ2-7, with D hard to call. Germline V gene lookup returns CDR1 DFQATT and CDR2 SNEGSKA (reference sequence). V was trimmed by 1 base and J by 0 bases, leaving 10 bases between them. The CDR3 loop spans 14 amino acids. Here the CDR3 reads CSARGPESSYEQYF. The CDR3 nucleotides read TGCAGTGCTAGAGGACCAGAAAGCTCCTACGAGCAGTACTTC.

V is TRBV11-1 and J is TRBJ1-1, with D possibly TRBD1 on 5 matching bases. Germline CDR1 reads SGHAT; CDR2 reads FQDESV (reference sequence). The CDR3 contains 13 residues. Trimming shortened V by 5 bases and J by 8 bases, and 15 bases separated the two germline ends. The CDR3 protein is CASSPMSGGEAFF. In DNA, the CDR3 is TGTGCCAGCAGCCCCATGTCGGGGGGGGAAGCTTTCTTT.

The chain uses TRBV12-3 or TRBV12-4 and TRBJ1-1; TRBD1 agrees at 7 bases. The J segment lost 3 bases and the V segment lost 6 bases, leaving 7 bases of the junction unmatched. This CDR3 has 14 residues. The CDR3 loop reads CASSRDSGYTEAFF. CDR3 nucleotide sequence: TGTGCCAGCAGCCGGGACAGTGGGTACACTGAAGCTTTCTTT.

This clonotype occurred many times. The chain carries TRBV7-2 and TRBJ2-1; 8 bases line up with TRBD2. This CDR3 has 15 amino acids. The trim removed 1 base at V and 9 bases at J, leaving 8 bases unmatched. Germline CDR1 is SGHTA and CDR2 is FQGNSA. CDR3 nucleotides: TGTGCCAGCAGCTTAGGTCGGGGGGGGATCGGTGAGCAGTTCTTC. It codes for CASSLGRGGIGEQFF. The full variable domain, with the rest looked up from reference TRBV7-2 and TRBJ2-1, is GAGVSQSPSNKVTEKGKDVELRCDPISGHTALYWYRQSLGQGLEFLIYFQGNSAPDKSGLPSDRFSAERTGGSVSTLTIQRTQQEDSAVYLCASSLGRGGIGEQFFGPGTRLTVL.

This clonotype was observed many times. This chain links TRBV5-6 with TRBJ1-1; tentative D call: TRBD1 (5 bases). With 4 bases removed from V and 0 bases from J, the gap between germline ends came to 10 bases. The germline V gene has CDR1 SGHDT and CDR2 YYEEEE. The CDR3 contains 14 residues. The CDR3 nucleotides read TGTGCCAGCAGCCCGACAGTCATGAACACTGAAGCTTTCTTT. Amino acid sequence: CASSPTVMNTEAFF.

The table lists this clonotype with many counts. The chain joins TRBV7-6 to TRBJ2-3; no reliable D call. Germline lookup yields CDR1 SGHVS and CDR2 FNYEAQ. This CDR3 has 15 residues. Between the trimmed V and J ends, which lost 5 bases and 0 bases, there was a span of 12 bases. CDR3 sequence reads: CASSLWTQSTDTQYF. The CDR3 region has the DNA TGTGCCAGCAGCCTTTGGACGCAAAGCACAGATACGCAGTATTTT.

DNA of the CDR3: TGCAGTGCTAGAGAGGGGGCCTACGAGCAGTACTTC. This translates into CSAREGAYEQYF. The rearrangement uses TRBV20-1 and TRBJ2-7, with D perhaps given as TRBD1 or TRBD2 (5 bases each). From germline, CDR1 is DFQATT and CDR2 SNEGSKA (reference sequence). The CDR3 loop spans 12 amino acids. V lost 0 bases to trimming and J lost 2 bases, with 5 bases between them.

This clonotype was seen repeatedly, ten times or more. The rearrangement links TRBV7-6 to TRBJ2-5, with 7 bases fitting TRBD2. V shed 1 base and J 5 bases; nucleotides not matched to a gene: 13. The CDR3 extends over 17 amino acids. Germline-derived CDR1 and CDR2 are SGHVS and FNYEAQ. CDR3 in DNA: TGTGCCAGCAGCTTAGTGCTAGCGGCTCCCGGGTGGGAGACCCAGTACTTC. It translates to CASSLVLAAPGWETQYF.

At least ten counts were recorded for this clonotype. CDR3 protein: CASSPPNRLAGGAVGQYF. The CDR3 bases are TGTGCCAGCAGCCCGCCGAACCGACTAGCGGGGGGCGCCGTGGGGCAGTATTTT. The chain joins TRBV7-9 to TRBJ2-3; 13 positions agree with TRBD2. This CDR3 comprises 18 residues. V lost 5 bases to trimming and J lost 11 bases; unmatched junction nucleotides: 19. In germline, CDR1 is SEHNR, CDR2 FQNEAQ (reference sequence).

The chain recombines TRBV28 with TRBJ1-5; 7 bases map to TRBD1. Germline CDR1 reads MDHEN; CDR2 reads SYDVKM. Unmatched junction bases numbered 16, after V lost 0 bases and J lost 5 bases. The CDR3 runs to 19 residues. The CDR3, as DNA: TGTGCCAGCAGTTTATGGGGTGGGATGGGACAGAGACTGGATCAGCCCCAGCATTTT. This sequence encodes CASSLWGGMGQRLDQPQHF.

This clonotype was counted only a few times. The chain is built from TRBV29-1 and TRBJ2-7, with D uncertain. V dropped 1 base and J dropped 4 bases, with 8 bases sitting between them. Germline V gene sequence: CDR1 SQVTM, CDR2 ANQGSEA. The CDR3 extends over 12 amino acids. CDR3: CSVEAESYEQYF. The CDR3 bases are TGCAGCGTTGAAGCCGAGAGTTACGAGCAGTACTTC.

As for this clonotype: This sequence may be a read error, since a much larger clone differs from it by one base. This chain joins TRBV19 and TRBJ1-4; 7 nucleotides align to TRBD1. The germline CDR1 and CDR2 sequences are LNHDA and SQIVND (reference sequence). The CDR3 length is 15 residues. The CDR3 spells CPSRRDSATNEKLFF. CDR3 coding DNA: TGTCCCAGTAGACGGGACAGCGCAACTAATGAAAAACTGTTTTTT.

This clonotype occurred a few times. This rearrangement joins TRBV6-6 to TRBJ1-1, with D perhaps TRBD1 (6 bases). The CDR3 runs to 14 residues. Germline V gives CDR1 MNHNY, CDR2 SVGAGI (reference sequence). The V gene lost 4 bases and the J gene lost 4 bases, with 13 bases spanning the gap. The CDR3 sequence: CASSWGARGTEAFF. The CDR3 nucleotides are TGTGCCAGCAGTTGGGGGGCCCGGGGCACTGAAGCTTTCTTT.

The V call is TRBV9, the J call TRBJ2-1; 8 bases line up with TRBD1. Losses at the gene ends were 6 bases for V and 8 bases for J; bases not matched to a gene: 16. The CDR3 totals 16 residues. CDR1 and CDR2 (germline): SGDLS, YYNGEE. The CDR3, as DNA: TGTGCCAGCAATTCGGCCGGGACAGGTCGCTTGGATGAGCAGTTCTTC. Its protein is CASNSAGTGRLDEQFF.

This clonotype is a singleton in its sample. The junction shows a germline mismatch at one end, possibly a read error. The chain couples TRBV28 to TRBJ1-2, with 7 bases matching TRBD1. The CDR3 covers 18 residues. The germline gives CDR1 MDHEN, CDR2 SYDVKM. For the CDR3, the DNA is TGTGCCTGCAGTCCATTATCGACAGGGATCCTCGCTAACTATGGCTACACCTTC. Translated: CACSPLSTGILANYGYTF.

This clonotype appeared many times. The V call is TRBV29-1, the J call TRBJ2-7, with 8 bases identical to TRBD1. The CDR3 extends over 13 amino acids. CDR1 is SQVTM, CDR2 ANQGSEA, per germline. CDR3 sequence reads: CSGTGGNSYEQYF. DNA for the CDR3: TGCAGTGGTACAGGGGGGAATTCCTACGAGCAGTACTTC.

The genes are TRBV5-1 and TRBJ1-1; possible D gene TRBD1, 5 bases. The CDR3 has 15 amino acids. The V end lost 1 base, the J end lost 6 bases, and 16 bases lay between the germline ends. CDR1 and CDR2 (germline): SGHRS, YFSETQ. The CDR3 sequence: CASSLQGGAVPEAFF. Written as DNA, the CDR3 is TGCGCCAGCAGCTTGCAGGGAGGGGCGGTCCCTGAAGCTTTCTTT.

Concerning this clonotype: This may stem from a read error, because a much larger clone lies one nucleotide away. This sequence joins TRBV4-1 and TRBJ2-5; 10 positions match TRBD1. V shed 3 bases, J shed 3 bases, and the junction held 7 bases outside the gene matches. Germline assignment: CDR1 MGHRA and CDR2 YSYEKL. The CDR3 spans 16 residues. The DNA for the CDR3 is TGCGCCAGCAGCCAGCCGGGACAGGGGTACAAAGAGACCCAGTACTTC. This gives the protein CASSQPGQGYKETQYF.

This clonotype was recorded a few times. The V and J genes are TRBV7-9 and TRBJ1-2, with D unclear. The CDR3 loop spans 15 amino acids. Trimming shortened V by 1 base and J by 5 bases, and 14 bases separated the two germline ends. Per germline, CDR1 SEHNR and CDR2 FQNEAQ (reference sequence). DNA of the CDR3: TGTGCCAGCAGCTTAGTCTTGGCACTTCCTTATGGCTACACCTTC. It encodes CASSLVLALPYGYTF.

The chain combines TRBV4-1 with TRBJ1-6; 7 positions match TRBD1. This CDR3 spans 16 amino acids. V lost 0 bases, J lost 7 bases, and 6 bases stayed unmatched. CDR1 is MGHRA, CDR2 YSYEKL, per germline. CDR3 sequence (DNA): TGCGCCAGCAGCCAAGACCGGGGACAGCGGAATTCACCCCTCCACTTT. It is translated as CASSQDRGQRNSPLHF.

For this clonotype: This clone may be a read error of a much larger clone one base away. This sequence joins TRBV7-6 and TRBJ2-2, with a tentative D call TRBD2 (5 bases). Per the germline V gene, CDR1 is SGHVS and CDR2 is FNYEAQ. The CDR3 runs to 13 residues. The CDR3 sequence is CASRPRNTGVLFF. Written as DNA, the CDR3 is TGTGCCAGCAGGCCAAGGAACACCGGGGTGCTGTTTTTT.

This clonotype was counted at least ten times. The V and J genes are TRBV28 and TRBJ1-2; 10 bases align to TRBD1. The V gene's germline CDR1 is MDHEN and CDR2 SYDVKM. The CDR3 loop spans 12 amino acids. J lost 7 bases, V lost 9 bases, and 5 bases had no gene match. This chain's CDR3 is CASLDRGFGYTF. The DNA of the CDR3 is TGTGCCAGTCTGGACAGGGGGTTTGGCTACACCTTC.

This clonotype was seen at least ten times. The chain uses TRBV19 and TRBJ2-1; no definite D call. CDR1 is LNHDA, CDR2 SQIVND, per germline (reference sequence). The V end lost 3 bases, the J end lost 10 bases, and 13 bases lay between the germline ends. There are 13 residues in the CDR3. The CDR3 DNA follows: TGTGCCAGTAGTATTTATCCGTCAGAGGAGCAGTTCTTC. Its protein is CASSIYPSEEQFF.

This clonotype has at least ten counts. This chain connects TRBV7-2 to TRBJ2-7; 7 nucleotides match TRBD1. Looked up from germline, CDR1 is SGHTA and CDR2 is FQGNSA. The CDR3 is made up of 14 amino acids. V lost 0 bases and J lost 2; bases outside the gene matches: 1. CDR3 region: CASSLADRAYEQYF. The CDR3 region has the DNA TGTGCCAGCAGCTTAGCTGACAGGGCCTACGAGCAGTACTTC.

The chain employs TRBV28 and TRBJ2-7; possible D gene TRBD1, 7 bases. V was clipped by 3 bases and J by 0 bases, with 33 bases between them. The CDR3 consists of 22 residues. Germline V gene data show CDR1 as MDHEN and CDR2 as SYDVKM. The CDR3 loop is CASSFWGTATGDSTWSSYEQYF. The CDR3 DNA is TGTGCCAGCAGTTTTTGGGGGACAGCCACGGGGGATTCGACTTGGAGCTCCTACGAGCAGTACTTC.

In its sample, this clonotype was seen many times. V and J are TRBV7-8 and TRBJ1-2; D call uncertain. V shed 5 bases and J shed 7 bases, with 11 bases lying between them. The CDR3 runs 12 residues. CDR1 is SGHVS and CDR2 is FQNEAQ in the germline V gene. The CDR3 spells CASSGEGSGYTF. The CDR3, as DNA: TGTGCCAGCAGCGGGGAGGGTTCTGGCTACACCTTC.

In this sample, this clonotype turned up many times. This sequence joins TRBV7-9 and TRBJ2-7; maybe TRBD1 (6 bases). With 3 bases removed from V and 2 bases from J, the gap between germline ends came to 11 bases. CDR1 is SEHNR, CDR2 FQNEAQ, per germline (reference sequence). The CDR3 covers 14 residues. CDR3 in amino acids: CASSLRGDTYEQYF. CDR3 bases: TGTGCCAGCAGCTTGCGAGGGGACACCTACGAGCAGTACTTC.

This clonotype was recorded at least ten times. V and J are TRBV7-2 and TRBJ2-3, with 7 positions matching TRBD1. This CDR3 has 16 amino acids. V shed 7 bases, J shed 4 bases, and the junction held 14 bases outside the gene matches. In germline, CDR1 is SGHTA, CDR2 FQGNSA. CDR3 in DNA: TGTGCCAGCATCCGAGCCGGGACAGAGGTTCCAGATACGCAGTATTTT. This sequence encodes CASIRAGTEVPDTQYF.

This clonotype came up a few times. This sequence joins TRBV6-2 or TRBV6-3 and TRBJ1-1; tentative D call: TRBD1 (6 bases). The ends were cut back, 5 bases at V and 5 bases at J, with 9 bases in the middle. Germline V gives CDR1 MNHEY, CDR2 SVGEGT. The CDR3 is 12 amino acids. CDR3 residues: CASSRDITEAFF. The CDR3, as DNA: TGTGCCAGCAGTCGGGACATAACTGAAGCTTTCTTT.

As for this clonotype: One base away lies a much larger clone, so this may be a sequencing read error. The chain links TRBV2 to TRBJ2-1; 8 nucleotides line up with TRBD1. The length of the CDR3 is 16 residues. Germline V gene sequence: CDR1 SNHLY, CDR2 FYNNEI. The trim removed 1 base at V and 2 bases at J, leaving 4 bases unmatched. The CDR3 nucleotides are TGTGCCAGCAGTGAAGGGGCAGGGGGCACCTACAATGAGCAGTTCTTC. It codes for CASSEGAGGTYNEQFF.